This T cell receptor (beta chain) was observed in a study of blood T cells in healthy people across ages. A second PCR of about 6 to 12 cycles used a sample-barcoded 5' primer and a J-beta primer mix. Every single cDNA molecule received a tag from a template-switch adaptor with 12 random nucleotides. Using its own MiXCR run on the 5' RACE reads, TCRdb lists one record per CDR3 protein. This repertoire shows roughly 1.9 million distinct CDR3 sequences, about 39% found once; its top ten account for roughly 24%. CDR1 is SGHVS, CDR2 FNYEAQ, per germline. V was cut by 2 bases and J by 5 bases, with 19 bases left in between. This CDR3 is 16 amino acids long.

The sequenced sample consisted of blood. The clonotype comes from a human donor in good health. The rearrangement uses TRBV7-6 and TRBJ2-7; perhaps D is TRBD1 or TRBD2 (6 bases each). Here the CDR3 DNA reads TGTGCCAGCAGCTTAAACGCGGGGTCGGGGGCCGACGAGCAGTACTTC. This sequence encodes CASSLNAGSGADEQYF.